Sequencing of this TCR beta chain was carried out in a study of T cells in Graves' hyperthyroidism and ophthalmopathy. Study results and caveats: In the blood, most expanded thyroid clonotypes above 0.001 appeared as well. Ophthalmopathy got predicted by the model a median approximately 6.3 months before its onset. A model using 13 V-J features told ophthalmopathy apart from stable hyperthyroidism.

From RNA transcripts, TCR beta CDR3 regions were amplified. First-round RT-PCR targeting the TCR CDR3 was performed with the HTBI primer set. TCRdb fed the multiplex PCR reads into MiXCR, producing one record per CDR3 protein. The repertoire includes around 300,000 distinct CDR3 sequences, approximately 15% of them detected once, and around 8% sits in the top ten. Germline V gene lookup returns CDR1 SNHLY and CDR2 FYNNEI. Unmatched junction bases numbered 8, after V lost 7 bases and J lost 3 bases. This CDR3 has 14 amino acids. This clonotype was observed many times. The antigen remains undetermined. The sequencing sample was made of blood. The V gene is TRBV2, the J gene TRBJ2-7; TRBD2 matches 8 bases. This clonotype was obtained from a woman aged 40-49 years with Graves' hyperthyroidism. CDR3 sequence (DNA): TGTGCCAGCAAACTCGGGAGGGCCCTCTACGAGCAGTACTTC. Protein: CASKLGRALYEQYF.